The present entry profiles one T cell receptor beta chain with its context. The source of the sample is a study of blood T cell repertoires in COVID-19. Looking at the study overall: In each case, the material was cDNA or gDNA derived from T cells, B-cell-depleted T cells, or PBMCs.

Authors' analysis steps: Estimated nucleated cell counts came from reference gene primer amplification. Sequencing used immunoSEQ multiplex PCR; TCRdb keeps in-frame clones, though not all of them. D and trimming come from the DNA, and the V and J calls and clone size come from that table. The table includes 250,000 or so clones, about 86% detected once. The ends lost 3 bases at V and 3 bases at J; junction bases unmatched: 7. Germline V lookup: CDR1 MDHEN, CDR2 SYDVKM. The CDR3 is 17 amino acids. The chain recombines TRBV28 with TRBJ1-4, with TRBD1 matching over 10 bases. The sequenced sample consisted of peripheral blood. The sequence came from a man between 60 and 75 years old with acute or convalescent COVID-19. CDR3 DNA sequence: TGTGCCAGCAGTTTCCGACAGGGGGCAGGAGCTAATGAAAAACTGTTTTTT. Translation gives CASSFRQGAGANEKLFF. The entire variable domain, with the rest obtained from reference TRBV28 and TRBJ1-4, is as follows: DVKVTQSSRYLVKRTGEKVFLECVQDMDHENMFWYRQDPGLGLRLIYFSYDVKMKEKGDIPEGYSVSREKKERFSLILESASTNQTSMYLCASSFRQGAGANEKLFFGSGTQLSVL.